The rows below give T cell receptor beta chains drawn from one sample of a study of tissue T cells after allogeneic stem cell transplantation. Some clones are missing from TCRdb's copy, which holds only in-frame ones; the method was immunoSEQ multiplex PCR. The sample shows about 1,300 clones, more than 70% of them seen only once. The sample was stomach tissue, taken at autopsy. The receptor set was obtained from a male patient aged 35-69 years with steroid-refractory graft-versus-host disease after an allogeneic stem cell transplant. The graft donor may be the source of some T cells. The CDR3 runs from the conserved cysteine through the conserved F or W. D genes are given only for firm matches. Part of the rows lack a size; the others show once, few, many or a class for expanded clones.

NA,NA,14,TRBJ2-2,TRBV29-1,TGCAGCGTTGTGAGGACAGCGAACACCGGGGAGCTGTTTTTT,CSVVRTANTGELFF
NA,NA,16,TRBJ1-6,TRBV25-1,TGTGCCAGCAGTGAATATCCGACAGGTTCGAGCTCACCCCTCCACTTT,CASSEYPTGSSSPLHF
NA,NA,16,TRBJ1-1,TRBV14,TGTGCCAGCAGCCCCTTGGCCGCCACGGGGGGCGCGGGTGCTTTCTTT,CASSPLAATGGAGAFF
NA,once,12,TRBJ2-2,TRBV28,TGTGCCAGCAGTTCAGGGGCCGGGGAGCTGTTTTTT,CASSSGAGELFF
NA,NA,11,TRBJ2-1,TRBV5-6,TGTGCCAGCACCCGCCGGGGCGAGCAGTTCTTC,CASTRRGEQFF
TRBD1,NA,17,TRBJ1-2,TRBV27,TGTGCCAGCAGTTCCCTCCTGACAGGGTCGGATAACTATGGCTACACCTTC,CASSSLLTGSDNYGYTF
NA,NA,14,TRBJ2-5,TRBV11-2,TGTGCCAGCAGCTTAGATTTGTCGGGAAAGACCCAGTACTTC,CASSLDLSGKTQYF
NA,NA,13,TRBJ2-3,TRBV7-2,TGTGCCAGCAGCTTAGGACTGGAAAATACGCAGTATTTT,CASSLGLENTQYF
NA,large,14,TRBJ2-5,TRBV28,TGTGCCAGCAGTTTATATAGGGGGCAAGAGACCCAGTACTTC,CASSLYRGQETQYF
NA,once,17,TRBJ1-2,TRBV5-1,TGCGCCAGCAGCTCCTTCAGTGGTACGGGGGCTAACTATGGCTACACCTTC,CASSSFSGTGANYGYTF
NA,once,13,TRBJ2-3,TRBV3-1/TRBV3-2,TGTGCCCATTCTCGGGGGCTCACAGATACGCAGTATTTT,CAHSRGLTDTQYF
NA,NA,13,TRBJ1-1,TRBV2,TGTGCCAGCAGTGAAGGGCAGCTTTTTGAAGCTTTCTTT,CASSEGQLFEAFF
NA,NA,15,TRBJ2-3,TRBV12-5,TGTGCTAGTGGTTTCCGGGGCGGGGCCACAGATACGCAGTATTTT,CASGFRGGATDTQYF
NA,NA,14,TRBJ1-6,TRBV9,TGTGCCAGCAGCGCAGTAATTAGTAATTCACCCCTCCACTTT,CASSAVISNSPLHF
NA,few,14,TRBJ2-7,TRBV7-7,TGTGCTAGCAGCTTAGCCGTTGGGCGCCACGAGCAGTACTTC,CASSLAVGRHEQYF
NA,once,12,TRBJ1-1,TRBV3-1/TRBV3-2,TGTGCCAGCAGCCTCAAAGGGGTCGGAGCTTTCTTT,CASSLKGVGAFF
NA,hyperexpanded,15,TRBJ2-1,TRBV7-6,TGTGCCAGCAGCTTAGAGGTCGCTCAGGGCGGCGAGCAGTTCTTC,CASSLEVAQGGEQFF
NA,NA,15,TRBJ1-3,TRBV9,TGTGCCAGCAGCACCAGCAGGAGCTCTGGAAACACCATATATTTT,CASSTSRSSGNTIYF
NA,NA,19,TRBJ2-1,TRBV7-6,TGTGCCAGCAGCAACACGAAACGGGGTAGGCTAGCCGTTAGCAATGAGCAGTTCTTC,CASSNTKRGRLAVSNEQFF
NA,NA,13,TRBJ1-1,TRBV12-3/TRBV12-4,TGTGCCAGCAAAATTGGGGGGGCACCGCGGGCTTTCTTT,CASKIGGAPRAFF
TRBD1,NA,16,TRBJ1-6,TRBV19,TGTGCCAGTAGTTCCGGGACAGGGGCCTATAATTCACCCCTCCACTTT,CASSSGTGAYNSPLHF
NA,NA,11,TRBJ1-2,TRBV20-1,TGCAGTGCCCCTACTACCCTTGGCTACACCTTC,CSAPTTLGYTF
TRBD2,few,17,TRBJ2-5,TRBV10-3,TGTGCCACCCGGACTAGCGGGGGGGCCAAGAGATTCGAGACCCAGTACTTC,CATRTSGGAKRFETQYF
TRBD1,NA,14,TRBJ1-1,TRBV10-1,TGCGCCAGCAGTCGGGACAGATCGGACACTGAAGCTTTCTTT,CASSRDRSDTEAFF
NA,NA,13,TRBJ1-6,TRBV2,TGTGCCAGCTACGGCACTCACAATTCACCCCTCCACTTT,CASYGTHNSPLHF
NA,NA,13,TRBJ2-5,TRBV27,TGTGCCAGCAGTTTATCGTCCCAAGAGACCCAGTACTTC,CASSLSSQETQYF
NA,NA,15,TRBJ2-7,TRBV24-1,TGTGCCACCAGTGTTAGCCAGGGGAGTTCCCACGAGCAGTACTTC,CATSVSQGSSHEQYF
TRBD2,NA,15,TRBJ2-7,TRBV10-3,TGTGCCATCAACCGAAGCGGGGGGGCGTCCTACGAGCAGTACTTC,CAINRSGGASYEQYF
NA,NA,15,TRBJ1-3,TRBV27,TGTGCCAGCTTCAAAGCAGGGTGGTCTGGAAACACCATATATTTT,CASFKAGWSGNTIYF
TRBD1,NA,16,TRBJ2-5,TRBV11-2,TGTGCCAGCAGCTTTCGCCGGGACAGAGCACAAGAGACCCAGTACTTC,CASSFRRDRAQETQYF
TRBD2,once,14,TRBJ2-1,TRBV5-1,TGCGCCAGCAGCTCACAAGCGGGGGGGAATGAGCAGTTCTTC,CASSSQAGGNEQFF
TRBD2,NA,16,TRBJ2-7,TRBV24-1,TGTGCCACCAGTGGCGGGGGGGCAGGGGATGTCTACGAGCAGTACTTC,CATSGGGAGDVYEQYF
TRBD2,few,16,TRBJ2-1,TRBV7-7,TGTGCCAGCAGCACGGGGACTAGCGGGGGTTACAATGAGCAGTTCTTC,CASSTGTSGGYNEQFF
TRBD1,few,14,TRBJ1-2,TRBV5-1,TGCGCCAGCAGCTTGATTGAGGGGGCCTATGGCTACACCTTC,CASSLIEGAYGYTF
NA,NA,15,TRBJ2-3,TRBV7-3,TGTGCCAGCAGCCCCTTGGGGGGCCAAGGAGATACGCAGTATTTT,CASSPLGGQGDTQYF
NA,NA,10,TRBJ2-3,TRBV6-5,TGTGCCAGACCTAAGGATACGCAGTATTTT,CARPKDTQYF